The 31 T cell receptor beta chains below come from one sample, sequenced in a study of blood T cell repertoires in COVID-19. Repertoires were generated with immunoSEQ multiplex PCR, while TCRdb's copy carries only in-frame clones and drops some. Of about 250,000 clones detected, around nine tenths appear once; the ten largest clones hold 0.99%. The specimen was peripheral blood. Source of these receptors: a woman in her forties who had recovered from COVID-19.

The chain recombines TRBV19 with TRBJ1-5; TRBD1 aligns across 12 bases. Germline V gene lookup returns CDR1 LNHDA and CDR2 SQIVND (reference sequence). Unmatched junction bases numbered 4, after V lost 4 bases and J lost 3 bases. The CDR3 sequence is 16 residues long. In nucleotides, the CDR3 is TGTGCCAGTAGTAGGGGGGACAGGGGGCCCAATCAGCCCCAGCATTTT. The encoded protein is CASSRGDRGPNQPQHF. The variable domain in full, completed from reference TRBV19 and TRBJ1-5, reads DGGITQSPKYLFRKEGQNVTLSCEQNLNHDAMYWYRQDPGQGLRLIYYSQIVNDFQKGDIAEGYSVSREKKESFPLTVTSAQKNPTAFYLCASSRGDRGPNQPQHFGDGTRLSIL.

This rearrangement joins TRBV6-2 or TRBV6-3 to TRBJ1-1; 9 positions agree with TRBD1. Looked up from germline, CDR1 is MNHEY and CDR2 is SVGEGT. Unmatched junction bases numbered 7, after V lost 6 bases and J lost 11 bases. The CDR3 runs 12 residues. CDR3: CASSSDRGWAFF. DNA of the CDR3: TGTGCCAGCAGCTCGGACAGGGGCTGGGCTTTCTTT.

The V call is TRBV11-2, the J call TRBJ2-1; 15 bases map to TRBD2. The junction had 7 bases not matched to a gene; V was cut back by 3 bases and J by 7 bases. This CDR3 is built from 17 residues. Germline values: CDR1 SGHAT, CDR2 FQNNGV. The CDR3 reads CASSLVGLAGGGNEQFF. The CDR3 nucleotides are TGTGCCAGCAGCTTGGTTGGACTAGCGGGAGGGGGTAATGAGCAGTTCTTC. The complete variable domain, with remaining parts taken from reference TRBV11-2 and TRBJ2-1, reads EAGVAQSPRYKIIEKRQSVAFWCNPISGHATLYWYQQILGQGPKLLIQFQNNGVVDDSQLPKDRFSAERLKGVDSTLKIQPAKLEDSAVYLCASSLVGLAGGGNEQFFGPGTRLTVL.

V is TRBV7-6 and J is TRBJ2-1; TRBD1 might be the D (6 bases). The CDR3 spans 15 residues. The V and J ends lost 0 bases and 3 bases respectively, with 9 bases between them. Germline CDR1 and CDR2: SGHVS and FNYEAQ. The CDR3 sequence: CASSLARGGYNEQFF. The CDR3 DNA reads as TGTGCCAGCAGCTTAGCCAGGGGTGGCTACAATGAGCAGTTCTTC.

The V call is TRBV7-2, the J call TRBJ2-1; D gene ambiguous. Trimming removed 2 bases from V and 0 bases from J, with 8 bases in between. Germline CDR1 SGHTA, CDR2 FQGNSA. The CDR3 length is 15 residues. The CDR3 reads CASSLYTSSYNEQFF. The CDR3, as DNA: TGTGCCAGCAGCTTATACACCAGCTCCTACAATGAGCAGTTCTTC.

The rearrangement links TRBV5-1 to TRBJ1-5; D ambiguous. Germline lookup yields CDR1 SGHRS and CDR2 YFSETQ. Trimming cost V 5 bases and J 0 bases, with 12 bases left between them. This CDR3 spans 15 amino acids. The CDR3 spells CASRHSFGSNQPQHF. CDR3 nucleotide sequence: TGCGCCAGCAGGCACTCATTTGGTAGCAATCAGCCCCAGCATTTT.

CDR3: CASSPFQTDTQYF. In nucleotides, the CDR3 is TGTGCCAGCAGCCCATTCCAAACAGATACGCAGTATTTT. The gene calls are TRBV6-5 and TRBJ2-3, with no clear D. The V and J ends lost 6 bases and 3 bases respectively, with 10 bases between them. There are 13 residues in the CDR3. Looked up from germline, CDR1 is MNHEY and CDR2 is SVGAGI.

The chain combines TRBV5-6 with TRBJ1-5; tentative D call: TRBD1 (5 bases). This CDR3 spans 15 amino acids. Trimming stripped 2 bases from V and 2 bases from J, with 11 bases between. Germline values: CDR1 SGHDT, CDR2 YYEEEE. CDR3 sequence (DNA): TGTGCCAGCAGCTTCCGGGGGGTTGGCAATCAGCCCCAGCATTTT. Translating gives CASSFRGVGNQPQHF.

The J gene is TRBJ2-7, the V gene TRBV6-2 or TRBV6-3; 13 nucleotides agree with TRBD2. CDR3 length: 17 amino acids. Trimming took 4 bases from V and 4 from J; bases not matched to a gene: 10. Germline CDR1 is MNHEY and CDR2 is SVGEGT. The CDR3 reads CASSSPRTSGSLYEQYF. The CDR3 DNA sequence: TGTGCCAGCAGTTCCCCTCGGACTAGCGGGAGTCTGTACGAGCAGTACTTC.

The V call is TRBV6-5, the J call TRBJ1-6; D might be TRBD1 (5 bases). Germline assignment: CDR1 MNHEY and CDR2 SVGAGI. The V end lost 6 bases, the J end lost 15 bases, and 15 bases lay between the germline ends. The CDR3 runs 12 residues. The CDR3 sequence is CASRNAGLGLHF. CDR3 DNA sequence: TGTGCCAGCAGGAACGCAGGGTTGGGCCTCCACTTT.

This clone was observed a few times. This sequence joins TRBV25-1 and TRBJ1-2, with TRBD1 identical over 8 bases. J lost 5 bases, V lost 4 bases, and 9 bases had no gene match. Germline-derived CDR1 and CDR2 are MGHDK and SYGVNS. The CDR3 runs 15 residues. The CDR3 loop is CASSATGGSRYGYTF. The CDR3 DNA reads TGTGCCAGCAGTGCCACAGGGGGTTCACGGTATGGCTACACCTTC.

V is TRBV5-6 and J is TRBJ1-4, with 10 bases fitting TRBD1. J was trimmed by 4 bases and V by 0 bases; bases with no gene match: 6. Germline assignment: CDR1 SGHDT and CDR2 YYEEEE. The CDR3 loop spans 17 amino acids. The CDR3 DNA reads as TGTGCCAGCAGCTTGGTGGGGGACAGGGGCCTTAATGAAAAACTGTTTTTT. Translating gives CASSLVGDRGLNEKLFF.

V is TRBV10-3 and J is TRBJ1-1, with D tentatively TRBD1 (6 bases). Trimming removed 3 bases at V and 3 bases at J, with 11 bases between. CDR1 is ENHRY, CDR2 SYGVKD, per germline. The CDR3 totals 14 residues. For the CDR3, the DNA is TGTGCCATCAGTGATGGGACATGGGACACTGAAGCTTTCTTT. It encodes CAISDGTWDTEAFF.

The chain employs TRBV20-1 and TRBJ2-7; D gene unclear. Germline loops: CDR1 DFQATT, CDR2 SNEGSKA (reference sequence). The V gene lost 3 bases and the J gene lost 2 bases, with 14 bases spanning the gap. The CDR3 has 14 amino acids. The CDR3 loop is CSASRPSVTYEQYF. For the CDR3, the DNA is TGCAGTGCTAGTCGCCCGAGCGTTACCTACGAGCAGTACTTC.

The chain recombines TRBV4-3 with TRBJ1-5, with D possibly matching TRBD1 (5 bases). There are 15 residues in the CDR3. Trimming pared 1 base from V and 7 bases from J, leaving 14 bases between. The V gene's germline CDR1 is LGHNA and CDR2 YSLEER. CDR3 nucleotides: TGCGCCAGCAGCCAAGTGACGGGGCGGGGGCAGCCCCAGCATTTT. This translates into CASSQVTGRGQPQHF.

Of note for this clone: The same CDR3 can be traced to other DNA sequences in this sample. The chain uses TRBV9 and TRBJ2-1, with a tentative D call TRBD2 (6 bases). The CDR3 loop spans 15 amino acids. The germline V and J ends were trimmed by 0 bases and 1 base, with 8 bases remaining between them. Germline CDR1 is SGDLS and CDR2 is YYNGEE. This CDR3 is CASSVVGGSYNEQFF. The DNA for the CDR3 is TGTGCCAGCAGCGTAGTTGGGGGGTCCTACAATGAGCAGTTCTTC.

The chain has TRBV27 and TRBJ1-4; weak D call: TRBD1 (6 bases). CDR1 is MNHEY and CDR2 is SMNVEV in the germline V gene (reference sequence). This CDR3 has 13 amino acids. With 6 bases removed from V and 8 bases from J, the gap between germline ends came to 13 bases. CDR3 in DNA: TGTGCCAGCAGACCAGGGGCGGGCGAAAAACTGTTTTTT. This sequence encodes CASRPGAGEKLFF.

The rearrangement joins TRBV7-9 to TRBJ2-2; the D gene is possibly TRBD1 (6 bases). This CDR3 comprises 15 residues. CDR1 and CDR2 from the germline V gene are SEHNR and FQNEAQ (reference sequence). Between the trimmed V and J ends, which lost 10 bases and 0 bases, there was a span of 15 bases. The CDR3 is CATQRGQPNTGELFF. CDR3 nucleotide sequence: TGTGCCACTCAGCGTGGACAGCCGAACACCGGGGAGCTGTTTTTT.

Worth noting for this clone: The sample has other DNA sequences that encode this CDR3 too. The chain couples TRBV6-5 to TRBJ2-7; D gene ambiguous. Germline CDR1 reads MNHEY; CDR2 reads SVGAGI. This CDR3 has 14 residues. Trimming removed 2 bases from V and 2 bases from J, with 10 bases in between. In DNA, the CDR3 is TGTGCCAGCAGTTACGGTGGCAGAACCTACGAGCAGTACTTC. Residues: CASSYGGRTYEQYF.

The DNA for the CDR3 is TGTGCCAGCAGCGGTAGACAGGGCGGCACCTTC. Protein product: CASSGRQGGTF. The chain joins TRBV12-3 or TRBV12-4 to TRBJ1-2; TRBD1 aligns across 7 bases. CDR3 length: 11 residues. With 6 bases clipped from V and 13 bases from J, the junction kept 8 bases outside the gene matches.

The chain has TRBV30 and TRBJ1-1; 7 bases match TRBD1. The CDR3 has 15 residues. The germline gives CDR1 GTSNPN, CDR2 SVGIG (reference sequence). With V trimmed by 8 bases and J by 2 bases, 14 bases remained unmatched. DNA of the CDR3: TGTGCCGGAATAAAACTACAGGGGCACAACACTGAAGCTTTCTTT. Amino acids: CAGIKLQGHNTEAFF.

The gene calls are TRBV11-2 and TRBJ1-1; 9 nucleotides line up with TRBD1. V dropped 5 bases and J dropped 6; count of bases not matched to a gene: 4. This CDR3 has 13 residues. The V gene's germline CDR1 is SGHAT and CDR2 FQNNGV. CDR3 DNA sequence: TGTGCCAGCAGCCCCCGGACAGGGGCTGAAGCTTTCTTT. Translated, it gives CASSPRTGAEAFF.

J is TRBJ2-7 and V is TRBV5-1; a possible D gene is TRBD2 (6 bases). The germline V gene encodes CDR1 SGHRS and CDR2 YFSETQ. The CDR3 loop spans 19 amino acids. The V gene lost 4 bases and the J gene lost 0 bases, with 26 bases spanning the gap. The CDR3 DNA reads TGCGCCAGCAGCCCGACTCGGCGGGCGTCTAGCGAGAGCTCCTACGAGCAGTACGTC. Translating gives CASSPTRRASSESSYEQYV.

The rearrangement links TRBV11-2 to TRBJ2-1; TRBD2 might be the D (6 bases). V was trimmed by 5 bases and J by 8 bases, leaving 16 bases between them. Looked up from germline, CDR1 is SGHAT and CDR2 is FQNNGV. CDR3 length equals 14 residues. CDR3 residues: CASSGRGLGYEQFF. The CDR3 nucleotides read TGTGCCAGCAGCGGACGGGGACTCGGGTATGAGCAGTTCTTC. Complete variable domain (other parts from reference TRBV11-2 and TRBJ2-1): EAGVAQSPRYKIIEKRQSVAFWCNPISGHATLYWYQQILGQGPKLLIQFQNNGVVDDSQLPKDRFSAERLKGVDSTLKIQPAKLEDSAVYLCASSGRGLGYEQFFGPGTRLTVL.

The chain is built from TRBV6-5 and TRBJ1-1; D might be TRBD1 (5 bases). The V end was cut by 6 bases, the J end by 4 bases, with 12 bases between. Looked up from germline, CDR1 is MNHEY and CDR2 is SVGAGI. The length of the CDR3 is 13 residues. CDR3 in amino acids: CASRYQGTTEAFF. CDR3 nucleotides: TGTGCCAGCAGGTACCAGGGTACCACTGAAGCTTTCTTT.

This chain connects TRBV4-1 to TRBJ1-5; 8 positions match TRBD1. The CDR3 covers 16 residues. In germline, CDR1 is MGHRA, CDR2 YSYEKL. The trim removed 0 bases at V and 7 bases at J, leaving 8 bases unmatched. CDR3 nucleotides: TGCGCCAGCAGCCAAGATTCCCGGACAGGGCGGCAGCCCCAGCATTTT. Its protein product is CASSQDSRTGRQPQHF.

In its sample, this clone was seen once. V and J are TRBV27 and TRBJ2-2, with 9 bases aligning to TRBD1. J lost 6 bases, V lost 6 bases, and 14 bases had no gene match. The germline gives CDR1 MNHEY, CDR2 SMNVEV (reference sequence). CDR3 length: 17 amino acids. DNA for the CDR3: TGTGCCAGCAGGGGACAGGGTGGGTCCCTAAGGGCCGGGGAGCTGTTTTTT. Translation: CASRGQGGSLRAGELFF.

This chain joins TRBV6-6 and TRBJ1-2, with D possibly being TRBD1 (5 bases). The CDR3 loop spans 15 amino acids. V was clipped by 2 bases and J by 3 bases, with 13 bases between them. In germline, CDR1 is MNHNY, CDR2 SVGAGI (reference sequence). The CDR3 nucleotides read TGTGCCAGCAGTTACCGGGGGGGTGCGTACTATGGCTACACCTTC. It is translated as CASSYRGGAYYGYTF.

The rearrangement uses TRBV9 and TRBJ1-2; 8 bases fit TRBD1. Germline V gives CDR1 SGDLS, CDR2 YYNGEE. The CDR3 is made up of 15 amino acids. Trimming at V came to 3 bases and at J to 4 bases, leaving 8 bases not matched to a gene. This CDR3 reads CASSGHRGTIYGYTF. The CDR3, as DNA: TGTGCCAGCAGCGGACACAGGGGGACTATCTATGGCTACACCTTC.

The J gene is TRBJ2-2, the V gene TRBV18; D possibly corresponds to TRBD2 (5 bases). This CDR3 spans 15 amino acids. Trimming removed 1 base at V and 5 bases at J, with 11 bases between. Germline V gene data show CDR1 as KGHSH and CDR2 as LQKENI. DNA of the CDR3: TGTGCCAGCTCACCACTCGGCCGAGGGACCGGGGAGCTGTTTTTT. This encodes CASSPLGRGTGELFF.

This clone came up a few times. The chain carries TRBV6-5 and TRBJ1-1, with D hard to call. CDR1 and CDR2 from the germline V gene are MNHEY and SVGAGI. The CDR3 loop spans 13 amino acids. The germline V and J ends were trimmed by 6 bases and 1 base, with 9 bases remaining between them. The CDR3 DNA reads TGTGCCAGCAGCGGGTATTGGAACACTGAAGCTTTCTTT. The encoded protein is CASSGYWNTEAFF.